The entry below gives a single T cell receptor beta chain sequence along with its context. A second PCR, run for about 7 to 11 cycles, used a sample-barcoded 5' primer plus a J-beta primer mix. Each CDR3 protein is one row after TCRdb ran MiXCR on the 5' RACE reads. The table records roughly 560,000 distinct CDR3 sequences, less than 25% of them present only once. With 0 bases removed from V and 7 bases from J, the gap between germline ends came to 11 bases. CDR1 SGDLS and CDR2 YYNGEE come from the germline V gene. The CDR3 loop spans 15 amino acids. This sample was taken from a study of blood T cells in healthy people across ages. These data are also associated with another study on T cells of mothers and their children.

The V and J genes are TRBV9 and TRBJ1-6, with D perhaps TRBD1 (5 bases). The sequenced sample consisted of blood. The sequence came from a boy aged 10-17 years in good health. The CDR3 protein is CASSVGGGGNSPLHF. The CDR3 DNA reads as TGTGCCAGCAGCGTAGGGGGCGGCGGAAATTCACCCCTCCACTTT.